A single T cell receptor (beta chain) is shown here with its context. Its antigen remains undetermined. Base qualities are not recorded, but no much larger clone differs from it by a single base. The collaborating institutions used their own protocols to collect whole blood in K2EDTA tubes. For TCRbeta analysis, collaborators shipped samples as frozen whole blood, isolated PBMCs, or DNA extracted from either of those sample types. V is reduced by 1 base and J by 7 bases, leaving a spacing of 14 bases between them. There are 15 amino acids in the CDR3, from cysteine to phenylalanine inclusive. The read is trimmed to its CDR3 DNA, 45 bases read in frame from base 1. From the germline V gene (reference sequence), CDR1 is GTSNPN and CDR2 is SVGIG. TCRbeta CDR3 regions were amplified from genomic DNA by means of the immunoSEQ Assay, a bias-controlled multiplex PCR. Per the source publication's procedure: Within the assay, amplification of reference gene primers was used to estimate how many nucleated cells each sample contained. Sequence reads were collapsed and filtered to measure the absolute abundance of every unique TCRbeta CDR3 rearrangement. For each sample, productive Simpson clonality was calculated as the square root of Simpson's diversity index across productive rearrangements. The clones in this table, taken by TCRdb from immuneACCESS, are in-frame only. Not every clone is retained; where verified, under half of the shortfall comes from an unresolved V gene, and the cause of the rest is unknown. V and J calls and clone size are copied from that table; D and trimming were computed from the DNA. This sample comprises over 120,000 clones, roughly 80% of them detected only once. Together, the top ten hold 3% to 3.5% of the sample.

The data are from a study of blood T cell repertoires in COVID-19 (TCRdb year 2020). Regarding the study in general: Samples from collaborators originated in the United States, Italy and Spain and spanned both the acute and convalescent phases of COVID-19. Samples were obtained from the ongoing ImmuneRACE study (first 160 participants) and from about 1,300 subjects provided by 6 global collaborators. Nearly every sample came with metadata listing a de-identified subject ID, COVID-19 status, age in years and sex. The dataset comprised deeply sampled blood TCRbeta repertoires from subjects exposed to, actively infected with, or recovered from COVID-19. The prospective study material was composed of cDNA or gDNA derived from T cells, B-cell-depleted T cells, or PBMCs. HLA class I and class II types, where available, came from metadata supplied by the sample provider rather than from assay-based typing. A freely available public database, intended as a resource for researchers studying the immune response to SARS-CoV-2, is where the repertoires were released.

Here is what the overall study found, with its caveats: How much clinical and demographic metadata was included differed by source and by participant, and the metadata was provided uncurated.

The sequence is built from TRBV30 and TRBJ1-6, and perhaps TRBD1 as D gene, on 6 matching bases. This clonotype was obtained from a woman over 75 with acute or convalescent COVID-19. Material for sequencing was peripheral blood. This receptor has the CDR3 CAWSGEGQTNSPLHF. The DNA is as follows: TGTGCCTGGAGTGGGGAAGGACAGACGAATTCACCCCTCCACTTT.